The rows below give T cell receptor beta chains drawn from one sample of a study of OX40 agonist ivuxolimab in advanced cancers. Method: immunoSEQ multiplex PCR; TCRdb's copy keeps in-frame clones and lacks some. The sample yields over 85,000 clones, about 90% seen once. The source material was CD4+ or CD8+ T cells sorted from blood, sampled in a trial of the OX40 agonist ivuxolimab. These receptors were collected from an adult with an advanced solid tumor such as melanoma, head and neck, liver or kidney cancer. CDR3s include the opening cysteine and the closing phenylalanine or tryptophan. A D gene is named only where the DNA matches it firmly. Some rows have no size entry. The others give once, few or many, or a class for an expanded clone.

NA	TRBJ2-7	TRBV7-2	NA	CASSLQGYEQYF	TGTGCCAGCAGCTTGCAGGGATACGAGCAGTACTTC
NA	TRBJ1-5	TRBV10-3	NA	CAISEGGQGSNSNQPQHF	TGTGCCATCAGTGAGGGGGGGCAGGGCAGTAACAGCAATCAGCCCCAGCATTTT
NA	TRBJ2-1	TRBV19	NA	CASSILLVDSRRYNEQFF	TGTGCCAGTAGTATACTCCTCGTCGACAGCAGGCGCTACAATGAGCAGTTCTTC
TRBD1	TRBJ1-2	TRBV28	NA	CASSFLGQGWGYGYTF	TGTGCCAGCAGTTTCCTAGGACAGGGGTGGGGCTATGGCTACACCTTC
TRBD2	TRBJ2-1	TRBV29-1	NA	CSVVARREAYNEQFF	TGCAGCGTTGTTGCGCGGCGGGAGGCCTACAATGAGCAGTTCTTC
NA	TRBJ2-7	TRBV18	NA	CASSPATSYEQYF	TGTGCCAGCTCACCAGCCACCAGCTACGAGCAGTACTTC
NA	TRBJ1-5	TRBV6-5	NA	CASTPGIGNQPQHF	TGTGCCAGCACCCCTGGGATAGGGAATCAGCCCCAGCATTTT
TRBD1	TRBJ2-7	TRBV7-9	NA	CASSLPGGQGGYEQYF	TGTGCCAGCAGCTTACCCGGGGGACAGGGGGGCTACGAGCAGTACTTC
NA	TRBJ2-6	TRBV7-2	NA	CASSLQGNGANVLTF	TGTGCCAGCAGCCTACAGGGTAATGGGGCCAACGTCCTGACTTTC
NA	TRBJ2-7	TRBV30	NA	CAWTGGQRRYEQYF	TGTGCCTGGACTGGAGGACAGCGGCGCTACGAGCAGTACTTC
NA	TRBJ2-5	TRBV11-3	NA	CASSLMETQYF	TGTGCCAGCAGCTTGATGGAGACCCAGTACTTC
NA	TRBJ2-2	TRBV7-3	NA	CASSSSSGRELFF	TGTGCCAGCAGCTCAAGCTCCGGCCGGGAGCTGTTTTTT
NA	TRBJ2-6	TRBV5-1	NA	CASSSVFRGAGANVLTF	TGCGCCAGCAGCTCGGTCTTTAGGGGAGCTGGGGCCAACGTCCTGACTTTC
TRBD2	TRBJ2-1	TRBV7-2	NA	CASRMGTSGYNEQFF	TGTGCCAGCAGGATGGGGACTAGCGGATACAATGAGCAGTTCTTC
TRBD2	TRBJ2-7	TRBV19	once	CASSITSGGYEQYF	TGTGCCAGTAGTATAACTAGCGGGGGCTACGAGCAGTACTTC
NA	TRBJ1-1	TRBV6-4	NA	CASSEQPNTEAFF	TGTGCCAGCAGTGAACAGCCTAACACTGAAGCTTTCTTT
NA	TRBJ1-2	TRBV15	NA	CATSRAAGRGPARGYTF	TGTGCCACCAGCAGAGCCGCCGGTCGGGGGCCAGCTAGGGGCTACACCTTC
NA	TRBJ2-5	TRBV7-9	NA	CASSQGGETQYF	TGTGCCAGCTCTCAGGGCGGAGAGACCCAGTACTTC
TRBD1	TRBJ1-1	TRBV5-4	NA	CASSPGQVNTEAFF	TGTGCCAGCAGCCCGGGACAGGTGAACACTGAAGCTTTCTTT
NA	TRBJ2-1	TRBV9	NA	CASSVAMGGSLGYNEQFF	TGTGCCAGCAGCGTAGCTATGGGCGGGTCCCTCGGGTACAATGAGCAGTTCTTC
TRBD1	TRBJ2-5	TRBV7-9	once	CASSSGQAETQYF	TGTGCCAGCAGCTCCGGACAGGCGGAGACCCAGTACTTC
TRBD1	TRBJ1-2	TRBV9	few	CASSFQGGNYGYTF	TGTGCCAGCAGCTTCCAGGGGGGAAACTATGGCTACACCTTC
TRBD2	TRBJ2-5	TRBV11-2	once	CASSPGTSGFWQTQYF	TGTGCCAGCAGTCCGGGGACTAGCGGATTTTGGCAGACCCAGTACTTC
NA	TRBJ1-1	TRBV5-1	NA	CASSLRGGTEAFF	TGCGCCAGCAGCTTGCGGGGCGGGACTGAAGCTTTCTTT
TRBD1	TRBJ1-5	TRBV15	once	CATSRPRQGISNQPQHF	TGTGCCACCAGCAGACCCCGACAGGGCATCAGCAATCAGCCCCAGCATTTT
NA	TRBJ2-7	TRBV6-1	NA	CASSDFKTPGYVRQYF	TGTGCCAGCAGTGACTTTAAAACCCCCGGTTATGTAAGGCAGTACTTC
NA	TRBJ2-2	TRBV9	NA	CASSPTTVTGELFF	TGTGCCAGCAGCCCAACTACAGTGACCGGGGAGCTGTTTTTT
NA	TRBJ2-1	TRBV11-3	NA	CASSPLNEQFF	TGTGCCAGCAGCCCCCTCAATGAGCAGTTCTTC
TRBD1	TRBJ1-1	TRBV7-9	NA	CASSLGTGATEAFF	TGTGCCAGCAGCTTAGGGACAGGGGCCACTGAAGCTTTCTTT
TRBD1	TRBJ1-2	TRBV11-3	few	CASSYDWTGCYGYTF	TGTGCCAGCAGCTACGATTGGACAGGGTGCTATGGCTACACCTTC
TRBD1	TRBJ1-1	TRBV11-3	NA	CASSPSPRGDAAFF	TGTGCCAGCAGCCCCTCACCCAGGGGGGATGCGGCTTTCTTT
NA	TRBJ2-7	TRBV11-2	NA	CASSLGRNYEQYF	TGTGCCAGCAGCTTAGGGCGGAACTACGAGCAGTACTTC
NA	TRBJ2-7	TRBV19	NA	CASSARGPSYEQYF	TGTGCCAGTAGCGCCCGGGGTCCCTCCTACGAGCAGTACTTC
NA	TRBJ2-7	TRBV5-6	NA	CASSLSDYEQYF	TGTGCCAGCAGCTTGTCAGATTACGAGCAGTACTTC
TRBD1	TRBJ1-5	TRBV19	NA	CASSMGTGGYQPQHF	TGTGCCAGTAGTATGGGGACAGGGGGCTATCAGCCCCAGCATTTT
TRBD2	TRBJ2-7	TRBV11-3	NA	CASSPGTSGTYEQYF	TGTGCCAGCAGCCCAGGGACTAGCGGGACGTACGAGCAGTACTTC
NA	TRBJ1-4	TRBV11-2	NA	CASSLVGGGELFF	TGTGCCAGCAGCTTAGTTGGGGGCGGGGAACTGTTTTTT
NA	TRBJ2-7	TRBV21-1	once	CASSPWEEGINTNYEQYF	TGTGCCAGCAGTCCCTGGGAGGAGGGTATCAACACGAACTACGAGCAGTACTTC
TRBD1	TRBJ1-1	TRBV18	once	CASSPRTGNTEAFF	TGTGCCAGCTCACCGCGGACAGGGAACACTGAAGCTTTCTTT
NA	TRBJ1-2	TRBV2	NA	CASSRDMNYGYTF	TGTGCCAGCAGTCGGGACATGAACTATGGCTACACCTTC
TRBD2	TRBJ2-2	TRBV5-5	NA	CASSSPRGGSNTGELFF	TGTGCCAGCAGCTCCCCTAGGGGAGGGTCGAACACCGGGGAGCTGTTTTTT
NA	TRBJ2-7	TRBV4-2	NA	CASSQVRGRDYEQYF	TGTGCCAGCAGCCAAGTGCGCGGCAGGGACTACGAGCAGTACTTC
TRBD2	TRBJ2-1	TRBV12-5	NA	CASVGTSGSRWGEQFF	TGTGCTAGTGTAGGGACTAGCGGGAGCCGGTGGGGTGAGCAGTTCTTC
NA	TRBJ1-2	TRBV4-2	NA	CASSYTTGNYGYTF	TGTGCCAGCAGCTATACAACAGGAAACTATGGCTACACCTTC
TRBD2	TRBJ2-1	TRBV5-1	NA	CASSKAGTSGLNEQFF	TGCGCCAGCAGCAAGGCCGGGACTAGCGGGCTGAATGAGCAGTTCTTC
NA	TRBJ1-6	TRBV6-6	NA	CASRGENNSPLHF	TGTGCCAGCAGAGGGGAAAATAATTCACCCCTCCACTTT
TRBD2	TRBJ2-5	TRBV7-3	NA	CASSWAGEETQYF	TGTGCCAGCAGCTGGGCGGGAGAGGAGACCCAGTACTTC
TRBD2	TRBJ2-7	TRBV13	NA	CASSPPSGGSYEQYF	TGTGCCAGCAGCCCTCCCAGCGGGGGGTCCTACGAGCAGTACTTC
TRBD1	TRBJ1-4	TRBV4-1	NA	CASSQDSGQGREKLFF	TGCGCCAGCAGCCAAGATTCGGGACAGGGGAGGGAAAAACTGTTTTTT
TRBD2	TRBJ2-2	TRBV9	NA	CASSVVSSGNGELFF	TGTGCCAGCAGCGTAGTGTCTAGCGGTAACGGGGAGCTGTTTTTT
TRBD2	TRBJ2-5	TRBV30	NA	CAWDTRWLAGTQYF	TGTGCCTGGGACACCCGGTGGCTAGCGGGGACCCAGTACTTC
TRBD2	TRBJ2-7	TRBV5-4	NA	CASRRTSGPSSYEQYF	TGTGCCAGCAGAAGGACTAGCGGGCCGAGCTCCTACGAGCAGTACTTC
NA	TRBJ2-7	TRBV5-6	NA	CASSLAGTYEQYF	TGTGCCAGCAGCTTGGCTGGGACCTACGAGCAGTACTTC
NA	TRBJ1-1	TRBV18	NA	CASSPGSQGVAFF	TGTGCCAGCTCACCAGGGTCTCAGGGAGTAGCTTTCTTT